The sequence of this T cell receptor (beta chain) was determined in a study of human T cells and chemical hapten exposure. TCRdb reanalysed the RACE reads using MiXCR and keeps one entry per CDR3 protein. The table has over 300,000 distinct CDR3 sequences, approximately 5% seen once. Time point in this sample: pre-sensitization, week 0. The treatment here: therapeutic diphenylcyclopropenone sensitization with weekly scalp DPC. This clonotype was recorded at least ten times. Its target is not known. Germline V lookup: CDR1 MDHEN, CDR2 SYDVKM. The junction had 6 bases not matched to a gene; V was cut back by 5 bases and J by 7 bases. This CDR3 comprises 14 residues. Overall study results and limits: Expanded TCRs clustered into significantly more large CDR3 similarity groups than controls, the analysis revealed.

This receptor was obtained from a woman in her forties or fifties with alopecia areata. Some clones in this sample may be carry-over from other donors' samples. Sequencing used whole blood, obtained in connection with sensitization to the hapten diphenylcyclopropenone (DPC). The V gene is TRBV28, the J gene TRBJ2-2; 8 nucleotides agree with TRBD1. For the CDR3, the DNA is TGTGCCAGCAGTCTGACAGGGGAGAGCGGGGAGCTGTTTTTT. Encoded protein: CASSLTGESGELFF.